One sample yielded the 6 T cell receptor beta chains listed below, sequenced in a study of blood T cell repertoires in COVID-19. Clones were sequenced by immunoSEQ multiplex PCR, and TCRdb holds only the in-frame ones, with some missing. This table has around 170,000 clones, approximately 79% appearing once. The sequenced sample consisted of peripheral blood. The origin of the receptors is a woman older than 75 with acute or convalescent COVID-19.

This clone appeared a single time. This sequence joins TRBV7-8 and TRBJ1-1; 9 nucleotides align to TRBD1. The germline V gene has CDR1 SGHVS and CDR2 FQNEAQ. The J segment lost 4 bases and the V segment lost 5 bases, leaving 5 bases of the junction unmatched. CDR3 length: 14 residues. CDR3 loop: CASSAGQGFTEAFF. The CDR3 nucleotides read TGTGCCAGCAGCGCGGGACAGGGATTCACTGAAGCTTTCTTT. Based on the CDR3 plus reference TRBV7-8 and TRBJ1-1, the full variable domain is GAGVSQSPRYKVAKRGQDVALRCDPISGHVSLFWYQQALGQGPEFLTYFQNEAQLDKSGLPSDRFFAERPEGSVSTLKIQRTQQEDSAVYLCASSAGQGFTEAFFGQGTRLTVV.

The CDR3 nucleotides are TGTGCCAGCAGAGGAAACAGGTACTCTGGAAACACCATATATTTT. This gives the protein CASRGNRYSGNTIYF. The chain uses TRBV2 and TRBJ1-3; D may be TRBD1 (5 bases). The CDR3 sequence is 15 residues long. Germline CDR1 is SNHLY and CDR2 is FYNNEI. V dropped 6 bases and J dropped 0 bases, with 12 bases sitting between them.

Here the CDR3 reads CASTDLTGYNEKLFF. CDR3 nucleotide sequence: TGTGCCAGTACCGATTTGACAGGCTATAATGAAAAACTGTTTTTT. J is TRBJ1-4 and V is TRBV19; D possibly corresponds to TRBD1 (6 bases). The V and J ends lost 7 bases and 4 bases respectively, with 16 bases between them. Per the germline V gene, CDR1 is LNHDA and CDR2 is SQIVND (reference sequence). CDR3 length equals 15 residues.

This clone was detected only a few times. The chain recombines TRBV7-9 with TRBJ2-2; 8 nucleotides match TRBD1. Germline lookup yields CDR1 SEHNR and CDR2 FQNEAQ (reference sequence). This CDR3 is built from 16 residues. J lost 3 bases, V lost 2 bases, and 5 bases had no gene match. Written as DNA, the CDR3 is TGTGCCAGCAGCTTAACAGGGGGTTGGGACACCGGGGAGCTGTTTTTT. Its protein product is CASSLTGGWDTGELFF.

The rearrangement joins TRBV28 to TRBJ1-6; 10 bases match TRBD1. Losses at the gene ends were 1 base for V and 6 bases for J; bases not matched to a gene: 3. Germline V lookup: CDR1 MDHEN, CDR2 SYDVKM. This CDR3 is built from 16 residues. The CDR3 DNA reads TGTGCCAGCAGTTTATTAGGGACAGGGGCTAATTCACCCCTCCACTTT. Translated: CASSLLGTGANSPLHF.

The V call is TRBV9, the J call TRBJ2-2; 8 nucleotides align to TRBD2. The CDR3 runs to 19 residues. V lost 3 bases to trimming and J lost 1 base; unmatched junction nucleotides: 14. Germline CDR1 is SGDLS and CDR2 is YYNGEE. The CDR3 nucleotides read TGTGCCAGCAGCGCAGAGAGAACACCGGGACTAGAGAACACCGGGGAGCTGTTTTTT. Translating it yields CASSAERTPGLENTGELFF.